The clone carrying this T cell receptor (beta chain) was detected ten times or more. This sample stems from a study of T-cell memory formation after mild COVID-19. CDR1 is LNHDA, CDR2 SQIVND, per germline (reference sequence). The CDR3 consists of 15 residues. V lost 10 bases and J lost 3, with 21 bases in between. TCRdb called the 5' RACE reads again in MiXCR, with one record for every CDR3 protein. The sample carries 25,000 to 35,000 distinct CDR3 sequences, around 7% recorded once. The genes are TRBV19 and TRBJ1-1; TRBD1 might be the D (5 bases). This receptor was identified in an adult woman who had mild COVID-19 (a few samples of this study predate the infection). Cell type and time point are not known. Sequenced sample: PBMCs or a T cell subset sorted from them (not recorded which). The DNA of the CDR3 is TGTGCCACCAAAACCCTGGGGCAGTTTCACACTGAAGCTTTCTTT. It encodes CATKTLGQFHTEAFF.